The rows below give T cell receptor beta chains drawn from one sample of a study of cytomegalovirus exposure and HLA in healthy donors. Assay: immunoSEQ multiplex PCR; the TCRdb copy retains only in-frame clones and omits some. The table includes about 180,000 clones, almost 85% detected once. The sample consisted of PBMCs. The receptors were sampled from a boy between 2 and 10 years old in good health and CMV-seronegative. Both conserved end residues are part of each CDR3. The D gene is left open where the match is weak. Some rows mark clone size as missing; the rest say once, few, many or name a class of expanded clone.

TRBV9	-	-	TRBJ1-3	CASSVDGTPTPRAGNTIYF	TGTGCCAGCAGCGTAGATGGGACACCCACCCCCAGGGCCGGAAACACCATATATTTT
TRBV7-9	-	-	TRBJ1-1	CASSSFRGTTEAFF	TGTGCCAGCAGCTCCTTCAGGGGAACCACTGAAGCTTTCTTT
TRBV9	-	-	TRBJ2-5	CASSVGGWSQETQYF	TGTGCCAGCAGCGTAGGAGGGTGGTCTCAAGAGACCCAGTACTTC
TRBV11-2	-	TRBD2	TRBJ2-5	CASSLDSGFWTVGGKETQYF	TGTGCCAGCAGCTTAGATTCCGGGTTTTGGACGGTCGGGGGGAAAGAGACCCAGTACTTC
TRBV6-1	once	-	TRBJ2-1	CASRDSSYNEQFF	TGTGCCAGCCGGGACTCATCTTACAATGAGCAGTTCTTC
TRBV9	once	TRBD2	TRBJ2-5	CASSPEGRRVAGGEETQYF	TGTGCCAGCAGCCCAGAGGGGCGTAGGGTAGCGGGAGGGGAAGAGACCCAGTACTTC
TRBV28	-	-	TRBJ1-6	CASSLNRVPYNSPLHF	TGTGCCAGCAGTTTGAACAGGGTTCCCTATAATTCACCCCTCCACTTT
TRBV20-1	-	-	TRBJ2-1	CSASVPNEQFF	TGCAGTGCTAGCGTCCCCAATGAGCAGTTCTTC
TRBV10-3	-	TRBD1	TRBJ2-3	CAISRQGNTDTQYF	TGTGCCATCAGCCGACAGGGCAACACAGATACGCAGTATTTT
TRBV13	-	-	TRBJ2-1	CASSLARAYNEQFF	TGTGCCAGCAGCTTAGCCAGGGCCTACAATGAGCAGTTCTTC
TRBV29-1	-	-	TRBJ1-2	CSVVRGEGYGYTF	TGCAGCGTTGTCCGGGGTGAAGGCTATGGCTACACCTTC
TRBV5-4	-	-	TRBJ1-3	CASSLYSGSNTIYF	TGTGCCAGCAGCTTGTATTCAGGGTCGAACACCATATATTTT
TRBV5-5	-	-	TRBJ2-1	CASSFLAGQNNEQFF	TGTGCCAGCAGCTTTCTGGCGGGCCAGAACAATGAGCAGTTCTTC
TRBV29-1	once	-	TRBJ2-2	CSVVLWGLNTGELFF	TGCAGCGTTGTTCTGTGGGGGCTTAACACCGGGGAGCTGTTTTTT
TRBV5-1	-	TRBD2	TRBJ2-1	CASSKSGREGTYNEQFF	TGCGCCAGCAGCAAAAGCGGGAGGGAGGGAACCTACAATGAGCAGTTCTTC
TRBV2	-	TRBD1	TRBJ1-4	CASRRDRNNEKLFF	TGTGCCAGCAGGAGGGACAGGAACAATGAAAAACTGTTTTTT
TRBV27	-	TRBD1	TRBJ1-2	CASGGQGYGYTF	TGTGCCAGCGGGGGACAGGGGTATGGCTACACCTTC
TRBV6-1	-	TRBD1	TRBJ1-1	CASSDGVSGQGGNTEAFF	TGTGCCAGCAGTGATGGGGTCTCCGGACAGGGGGGGAACACTGAAGCTTTCTTT
TRBV19	-	-	TRBJ1-2	CASSMRTRPLYGYTF	TGTGCCAGTAGTATGCGCACTAGACCTCTCTATGGCTACACCTTC
TRBV6-5	-	-	TRBJ2-3	CASATEDTQYF	TGTGCCAGCGCCACAGAAGATACGCAGTATTTT
TRBV28	-	TRBD2	TRBJ2-1	CASSLVSLAAYNEQFF	TGTGCCAGCAGTTTAGTCTCGCTAGCGGCATACAATGAGCAGTTCTTC
TRBV5-1	-	TRBD2	TRBJ2-1	CASSLVTSGRVDNEQFF	TGCGCCAGCAGCTTGGTCACTAGCGGGAGGGTGGACAATGAGCAGTTCTTC
TRBV4-2	-	-	TRBJ2-1	CASRQTRPSSYNEQFF	TGTGCCAGCAGACAAACTAGGCCAAGCTCCTACAATGAGCAGTTCTTC
TRBV18	-	TRBD1	TRBJ1-5	CASSPTGGAGNQPQHF	TGTGCCAGCTCCCCAACAGGGGGCGCGGGCAATCAGCCCCAGCATTTT
TRBV7-6	-	TRBD2	TRBJ2-3	CASSPGLAGGFEDTQYF	TGTGCCAGCAGCCCGGGACTAGCGGGAGGGTTTGAAGATACGCAGTATTTT
TRBV28	-	TRBD2	TRBJ2-3	CASSSPRLAGGPTDTQYF	TGTGCCAGCAGTTCGCCACGACTAGCGGGAGGGCCCACAGATACGCAGTATTTT
TRBV5-4	-	-	TRBJ1-2	CASSSDPSGYGYTF	TGTGCCAGCAGCTCCGACCCTTCGGGCTATGGCTACACCTTC
TRBV18	-	-	TRBJ1-1	CASSPSRGGNTEAFF	TGTGCCAGCTCACCAAGTAGGGGGGGCAACACTGAAGCTTTCTTT
TRBV13	-	TRBD1	TRBJ2-7	CASSLGGQGAEQYF	TGTGCCAGCAGCTTAGGGGGACAGGGGGCCGAGCAGTACTTC
TRBV5-6	few	-	TRBJ1-4	CASSSSRQTYEKLFF	TGTGCCAGCAGCTCATCCCGACAGACGTATGAAAAACTGTTTTTT
TRBV30	-	TRBD2	TRBJ2-2	CAWSVLRSGKDTGELFF	TGTGCCTGGAGTGTACTACGTAGCGGGAAGGACACCGGGGAGCTGTTTTTT
TRBV4-1	-	TRBD1	TRBJ1-1	CASSRTGLNTEAFF	TGCGCCAGCAGCCGGACAGGGTTGAACACTGAAGCTTTCTTT
TRBV5-1	-	TRBD1	TRBJ2-7	CASSQRMGQGASEQYF	TGCGCCAGCAGCCAAAGAATGGGACAGGGGGCCTCCGAGCAGTACTTC
TRBV27	-	TRBD1	TRBJ2-2	CASSPLGTATGELFF	TGTGCCAGCAGTCCTTTAGGGACAGCCACCGGGGAGCTGTTTTTT
TRBV9	-	-	TRBJ1-1	CASSVGVTGHYNTEAFF	TGTGCCAGCAGCGTAGGGGTTACGGGACACTATAACACTGAAGCTTTCTTT
TRBV27	-	TRBD2	TRBJ2-1	CATEGLAGNSYNEQFF	TGTGCCACCGAAGGGCTAGCGGGCAACTCCTACAATGAGCAGTTCTTC
TRBV27	few	-	TRBJ2-3	CASSLTESTDTQYF	TGTGCCAGCAGTTTAACCGAGTCCACAGATACGCAGTATTTT
TRBV7-9	-	-	TRBJ1-1	CASSLDIPGAFF	TGTGCCAGCAGCCTTGACATACCTGGGGCTTTCTTT
TRBV7-9	-	-	TRBJ2-2	CASSPAGGFGVTNTGELFF	TGTGCCAGCAGCCCCGCAGGTGGTTTCGGGGTAACGAACACCGGGGAGCTGTTTTTT
TRBV5-6	few	-	TRBJ1-1	CASSFGRGTEAFF	TGTGCCAGCAGCTTCGGGAGAGGCACTGAAGCTTTCTTT
TRBV27	-	-	TRBJ1-1	CAPGVGNTEAFF	TGTGCCCCCGGGGTGGGGAACACTGAAGCTTTCTTT
TRBV29-1	-	-	TRBJ1-1	CSACLRGMNTEAFF	TGCAGCGCATGCCTCAGGGGCATGAACACTGAAGCTTTCTTT
TRBV5-1	-	-	TRBJ2-1	CASSRVLQGIDEQFF	TGCGCCAGCTCCCGGGTGTTGCAGGGCATCGATGAGCAGTTCTTC
TRBV2	-	TRBD2	TRBJ2-5	CASSEALLAGQETQYF	TGTGCCAGCAGTGAAGCTTTACTAGCGGGGCAAGAGACCCAGTACTTC
TRBV2	-	TRBD2	TRBJ2-7	CASSETRSGGTYEQYF	TGTGCCAGCAGTGAAACACGTAGCGGGGGGACCTACGAGCAGTACTTC
TRBV29-1	-	TRBD2	TRBJ2-5	CSVEYRDLAGVETQYF	TGCAGCGTTGAATACCGGGACTTGGCGGGGGTCGAGACCCAGTACTTC
TRBV21-1	-	-	TRBJ2-7	CASSRGCEQYF	TGTGCCAGCTCCCGGGGTTGCGAGCAGTACTTC
TRBV7-6	-	-	TRBJ2-5	CASSLDKQETQYF	TGTGCCAGCAGCCTGGACAAACAAGAGACCCAGTACTTC
TRBV7-6	-	TRBD2	TRBJ2-5	CASSLSGRGETQYF	TGTGCCAGCAGCTTAAGCGGGAGGGGAGAGACCCAGTACTTC
TRBV19	few	-	TRBJ2-6	CASSIRGGAPGANVLTF	TGTGCCAGTAGTATCCGAGGGGGGGCGCCTGGGGCCAACGTCCTGACTTTC
TRBV5-1	-	TRBD2	TRBJ2-5	CASSSGAGEETQYF	TGCGCCAGCAGCTCGGGAGCGGGAGAAGAGACCCAGTACTTC
TRBV5-1	-	-	TRBJ2-3	CASSPRPSTDTQYF	TGCGCCAGCAGCCCTAGGCCGAGCACAGATACGCAGTATTTT
TRBV5-6	-	-	TRBJ2-1	CASSENTEDNEQFF	TGTGCCAGCAGCGAAAACACCGAAGACAATGAGCAGTTCTTC
TRBV5-6	few	-	TRBJ2-1	CASSFVDRNEQFF	TGTGCCAGCAGCTTCGTCGATCGGAATGAGCAGTTCTTC
TRBV19	-	TRBD2	TRBJ2-3	CASSIRLAGGHSSTDTQYF	TGTGCCAGTAGTATAAGGCTAGCGGGAGGGCACTCCAGCACAGATACGCAGTATTTT
TRBV7-2	-	TRBD2	TRBJ2-2	CASSLRHPGGTGELFF	TGTGCCAGCAGCTTAAGGCATCCGGGAGGTACCGGGGAGCTGTTTTTT
TRBV11-3	-	TRBD1	TRBJ2-7	CASSPNTGVEQYF	TGTGCCAGCAGCCCTAACACAGGGGTCGAGCAGTACTTC
TRBV2	-	-	TRBJ2-2	CASIKRNTGELFF	TGTGCCAGCATTAAGCGCAACACCGGGGAGCTGTTTTTT
TRBV2	once	-	TRBJ2-3	CASSEGANRAADTQYF	TGTGCCAGCAGTGAAGGGGCGAACAGGGCAGCTGATACGCAGTATTTT